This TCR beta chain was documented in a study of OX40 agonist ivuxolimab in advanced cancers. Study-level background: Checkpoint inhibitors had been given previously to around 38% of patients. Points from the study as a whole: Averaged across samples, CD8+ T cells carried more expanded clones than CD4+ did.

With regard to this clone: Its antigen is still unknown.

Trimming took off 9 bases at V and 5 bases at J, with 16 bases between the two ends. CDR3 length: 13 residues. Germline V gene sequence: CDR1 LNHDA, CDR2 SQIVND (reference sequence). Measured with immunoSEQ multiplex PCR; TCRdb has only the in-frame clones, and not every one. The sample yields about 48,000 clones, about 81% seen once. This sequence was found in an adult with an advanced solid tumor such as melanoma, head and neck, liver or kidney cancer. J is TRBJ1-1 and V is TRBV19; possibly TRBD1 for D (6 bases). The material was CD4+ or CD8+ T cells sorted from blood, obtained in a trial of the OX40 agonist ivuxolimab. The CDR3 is CASASGARTEAFF. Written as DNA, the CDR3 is TGTGCCAGCGCGTCGGGGGCGAGAACTGAAGCTTTCTTT.